Listed below are T cell receptor beta chains from one sample, sequenced in a study of T-cell reconstitution after alpha-beta-depleted transplantation in children. TCRdb re-analysed the PCR reads in MiXCR, keeping a single row per CDR3 protein. This sample has 55,000 to 90,000 distinct CDR3 sequences, with 4.9% found just once. Sequences were derived from PBMCs, mostly from graft donor cells, sampled 180 days after TCRalphabeta/CD19-depleted stem cell transplant. Every receptor here comes from a boy younger than two who had a stem cell transplant for acute myeloid leukemia, so the T cells may come from the graft donor. Each CDR3 is given with its conserved first and last residue. The order of the fields is J gene, D gene, clone size, V gene, CDR3 length, CDR3 DNA, CDR3 protein. D genes are given only for firm matches. Clone size is given for some rows only: seen once, a few or many times, or a class if the clone is expanded.

TRBJ2-5	TRBD1	many	TRBV20-1	15	TGCAGTGCTAGACCCCAGGGGGCTCAGGGGGAGACCCAGTACTTC	CSARPQGAQGETQYF
TRBJ2-3	TRBD1	many	TRBV24-1	15	TGTGCCACCAGTGATTTGACAGGGGGAGGAGATACGCAGTATTTT	CATSDLTGGGDTQYF
TRBJ2-2	TRBD1	many	TRBV20-1	13	TGCAGTGCTAAAGGACAGGGAGCGCGAGAGCTGTTTTTT	CSAKGQGARELFF
TRBJ2-1	NA	many	TRBV11-2	15	TGTGCCAGCAGCTTAGTTGCGGGGCTTTACAATGAGCAGTTCTTC	CASSLVAGLYNEQFF
TRBJ2-5	TRBD2	many	TRBV7-2	17	TGTGCCAGCAGCTACCGACGTACTAGCGGGGGGAGGGAGACCCAGTACTTC	CASSYRRTSGGRETQYF
TRBJ1-2	NA	many	TRBV6-5	13	TGTGCCAGCAGAACACGGGGGAACTATGGCTACACCTTC	CASRTRGNYGYTF
TRBJ1-3	NA	many	TRBV5-1	15	TGCGCCAGCAGCTTGAATCCTTTCTCAGGAAACACCATATATTTT	CASSLNPFSGNTIYF
TRBJ1-5	NA	many	TRBV20-1	11	TGCAGCCTAGACAGTCAGATGACCCAGCATTTT	CSLDSQMTQHF
TRBJ2-3	TRBD1	many	TRBV4-1	17	TGCGCCAGCAGCCGAGCAGGCAACAGGGGAAGAGGAGATACGCAGTATTTT	CASSRAGNRGRGDTQYF
TRBJ2-1	NA	many	TRBV15	11	TGTGCCACCTCTGGACGGATAGAGCAGTTCTTC	CATSGRIEQFF
TRBJ1-1	NA	many	TRBV7-2	12	TGTGCCAGCAGCTTAGGAGGTCCTGAAGCTTTCTTT	CASSLGGPEAFF
TRBJ1-2	NA	many	TRBV7-8	16	TGTGCCAGCAGCTTAATGGGACACGCGACCTTCTATGGCTACACCTTC	CASSLMGHATFYGYTF
TRBJ1-3	NA	many	TRBV7-6	14	TGTGCCAGCAGCTTAGGAGCTCCTGGAAACACCATATATTTT	CASSLGAPGNTIYF
TRBJ2-4	TRBD2	many	TRBV6-9	17	TGTGCCAGCCAACGGTCCAGGACTAGCCACCGACTCCACATTCAGTACTTC	CASQRSRTSHRLHIQYF
TRBJ2-7	NA	many	TRBV12-3/TRBV12-4	13	TGTGCCAGCAGCAACCCACCCCGCTACGAGCAGTACTTC	CASSNPPRYEQYF
TRBJ1-2	NA	many	TRBV20-1	14	TGCAGTGCCTGGGCAGCGGGCGGGCGGGTCGGCTACACCTTC	CSAWAAGGRVGYTF
TRBJ2-7	NA	many	TRBV12-3/TRBV12-4	15	TGTGCCAGCAGTTCGCCGGGCCAAAGGACCTACGAGCAGTACTTC	CASSSPGQRTYEQYF
TRBJ2-5	TRBD1	many	TRBV7-2	15	TGTGCCAGCAGCTCCCCAGGGGGAGCTTGGGAGACCCAGTACTTC	CASSSPGGAWETQYF
TRBJ2-3	TRBD2	many	TRBV12-3/TRBV12-4	17	TGTGCCAGCAGTTTGTCCCTACCGCAGCGGGGGGGAGATACGCAGTATTTT	CASSLSLPQRGGDTQYF
TRBJ2-7	NA	many	TRBV7-9	14	TGTGCCAGCAGCTCCAGAGAATCCCCCTACGAGCAGTACTTC	CASSSRESPYEQYF
TRBJ2-1	NA	many	TRBV12-5	13	TGTGCTAGTGGTTTGGCCTACTCCAATGAGCAGTTCTTC	CASGLAYSNEQFF
TRBJ2-4	NA	many	TRBV7-9	17	TGTGCCAGCAGCTTAGCCCCGGTCTTAGGTCCCAAAAACATTCAGTACTTC	CASSLAPVLGPKNIQYF
TRBJ2-7	NA	NA	TRBV28	13	TGTGCCAGCAGACCTACAGGGCTCTACGAGCAGTACTTC	CASRPTGLYEQYF
TRBJ1-6	NA	many	TRBV7-2	15	TGTGCCAGCAGCTTAGTTCAGGGTCCTATTCGACCCCTCCACTTT	CASSLVQGPIRPLHF
TRBJ2-5	TRBD2	many	TRBV10-3	21	TGTGCCATCAGTCGGGCCCCACCCAAAGCGGGGGGGTCCCCGAACCAAGAGACCCAGTACTTC	CAISRAPPKAGGSPNQETQYF
TRBJ1-1	NA	many	TRBV15	14	TGTGCCACCAGCAGAGATCGGGGCCCCGGCCCGACTTTCTTT	CATSRDRGPGPTFF
TRBJ2-1	NA	many	TRBV27	12	TGTGCCAGCAGTTTACAGGGTTATGAGCAGTTCTTC	CASSLQGYEQFF
TRBJ1-2	NA	many	TRBV12-3/TRBV12-4	14	TGTGCCAGCAACCGAGCAGGGAACTACTATGGCTACACCTTC	CASNRAGNYYGYTF
TRBJ2-5	NA	many	TRBV11-2	14	TGTGCCAGCAGCTCAGGGACATCTCAAGAGACCCAGTACTTC	CASSSGTSQETQYF
TRBJ1-1	NA	many	TRBV6-5	14	TGTGCCAGCGTTATCGGAGGTTTCAACACTGAAGCTTTCTTT	CASVIGGFNTEAFF
TRBJ2-2	TRBD1	many	TRBV19	16	TGTGCCAGTAGAAAAAGTAGGGACAGAAACACCGGGGAGCTGTTTTTT	CASRKSRDRNTGELFF
TRBJ2-2	NA	few	TRBV12-3/TRBV12-4	13	TGTGCCAGCAGTCGACAGGTCACCGGGGAGCTGTTTTTT	CASSRQVTGELFF
TRBJ1-6	TRBD1	many	TRBV6-5	15	TGTGCCAGCAGTTCCCCCGGGACAGGGAATTCACCCCTCCACTTT	CASSSPGTGNSPLHF
TRBJ1-2	NA	many	TRBV29-1	12	TGCAGCGTTGGCAGGGATGGCTACGGCTACACCTTC	CSVGRDGYGYTF
TRBJ2-6	NA	many	TRBV5-7	17	TGTGCCAGCAGCTTCGGCAGGGGACTCTCTGGGGCCAACGTCCTGACTTTC	CASSFGRGLSGANVLTF
TRBJ2-2	NA	many	TRBV4-3	14	TGCGCCAGCAGCCAAGAAAGGGGGACCGGGGAGCTGTTTTTT	CASSQERGTGELFF
TRBJ1-4	TRBD1	many	TRBV29-1	13	TGCAGCGTTGGGGGACAGGATTGGGAAAAACTGTTTTTT	CSVGGQDWEKLFF
TRBJ2-5	TRBD1	many	TRBV7-2	17	TGTGCCAGCAGCCCGGATAGGGGGACAGATTTTAAAGAGACCCAGTACTTC	CASSPDRGTDFKETQYF
TRBJ2-1	TRBD2	NA	TRBV5-6	16	TGTGCCAGCAGCTTGGTAGGACTAGCGGGGTTGGATGAGCAGTTCTTC	CASSLVGLAGLDEQFF
TRBJ2-7	TRBD2	many	TRBV7-2	13	TGTGCCAGCAGCCCCCGGGAGGGGTACGAGCAGTACTTC	CASSPREGYEQYF
TRBJ1-1	NA	many	TRBV6-6	13	TGTGCCAGCCCGGGGGAGGGAAACACTGAAGCTTTCTTT	CASPGEGNTEAFF
TRBJ2-1	TRBD2	many	TRBV4-3	20	TGCGCCAGCAGCCAAGCCCGTATCGCTAGCGGGTTCTCCCGATACAATGAGCAGTTCTTC	CASSQARIASGFSRYNEQFF
TRBJ1-1	TRBD1	NA	TRBV7-9	15	TGTGCCAGCAGCTACCAGGGACAGGTGAACACTGAAGCTTTCTTT	CASSYQGQVNTEAFF
TRBJ2-4	NA	many	TRBV5-6	16	TGTGCCAGCAGCTTACGGGGGCTAATAGCCAAAAACATTCAGTACTTC	CASSLRGLIAKNIQYF